The entry below describes one TCR beta chain. No antigen is known for it. Only in-frame clones appear in the TCRdb table, and some are missing; sequencing was by immunoSEQ multiplex PCR. This table holds around 450,000 clones, 89% found once. Germline loops: CDR1 SGHVS, CDR2 FQNEAQ. V was clipped by 1 base and J by 9 bases, with 10 bases between them. CDR3 size: 13 residues. This specimen belongs to a study of Ad26.COV2.S vaccination and SARS-CoV-2 variants. As for the study in general: Donor joined the COV1001 Ad26.COV2.S trial arm. Study observations and caveats: Total T cell responses may have been underestimated by the TCR breadth and depth analyses.

Specified treatment: roughly 20 received Ad26.COV2.S at low or high dose, single or two shots; 5 received placebo; per-sample allocation not given. Samples came from day 63 after the first vaccine or placebo injection. A Boston donor was an adult aged 18-55 years. This clonotype was obtained from a person aged 18-60 years who received the Ad26.COV2.S COVID-19 vaccine or a placebo. The input for sequencing was peripheral blood, taken in a trial of Ad26.COV2.S vaccine versus placebo. This chain joins TRBV7-8 and TRBJ1-5; no firm D call. The CDR3 is CASSLGAGRPQHF. Written as DNA, the CDR3 is TGTGCCAGCAGCTTAGGGGCAGGTCGGCCCCAGCATTTT.